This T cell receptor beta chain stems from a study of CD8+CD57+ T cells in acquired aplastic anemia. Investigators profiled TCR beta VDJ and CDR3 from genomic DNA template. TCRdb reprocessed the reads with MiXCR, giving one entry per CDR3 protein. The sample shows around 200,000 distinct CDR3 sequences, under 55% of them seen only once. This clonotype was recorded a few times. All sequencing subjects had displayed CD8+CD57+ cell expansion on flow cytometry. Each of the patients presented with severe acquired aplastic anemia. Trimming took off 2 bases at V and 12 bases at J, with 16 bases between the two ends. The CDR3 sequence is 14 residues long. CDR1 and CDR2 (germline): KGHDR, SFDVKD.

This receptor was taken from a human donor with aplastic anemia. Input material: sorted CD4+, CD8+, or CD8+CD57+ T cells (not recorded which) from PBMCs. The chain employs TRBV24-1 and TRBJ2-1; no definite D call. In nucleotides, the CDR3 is TGTGCCACCAGTGATTCCCGTTGGTCACCCGGGCAGTTCTTC. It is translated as CATSDSRWSPGQFF.